The rows below give T cell receptor beta chains drawn from one sample of a study of blood T cell repertoires in COVID-19. Sequencing used immunoSEQ multiplex PCR; TCRdb keeps in-frame clones, though not all of them. The sample gives 150,000 to 250,000 clones, roughly four fifths of which show up once; roughly 6.9% is in the top ten. The sequenced sample was peripheral blood. All receptors come from a human donor with acute or convalescent COVID-19. The donor label of this sample is uncertain. CDR3s include the opening cysteine and the closing phenylalanine or tryptophan. A D gene is named only where the DNA matches it firmly. Not every row has a clone size; where given, it reads once, few, many or a size class.

TRBJ1-6 | TRBV7-9 | TRBD1 | NA | TGTGCCAGCAGCTTAGGGGACAGGGGGTCCTCACCCCTCCACTTT | CASSLGDRGSSPLHF
TRBJ2-7 | TRBV10-3 | NA | NA | TGTGCCATCAGTGAGTCATCGACTTTTTACGAGCAGTACTTC | CAISESSTFYEQYF
TRBJ2-5 | TRBV5-1 | TRBD2 | NA | TGCGCCAGCAGCTTATCGGGAGGGGGTGTCCAAGAGACCCAGTACTTC | CASSLSGGGVQETQYF
TRBJ2-2 | TRBV2 | TRBD2 | few | TGTGCCAGCAGAACTAGCGGGTCGAACACCGGGGAGCTGTTTTTT | CASRTSGSNTGELFF
TRBJ1-3 | TRBV19 | NA | NA | TGTGCCAGTAGTCCAACCTACAGGTCCTCTGGAAACACCATATATTTT | CASSPTYRSSGNTIYF
TRBJ2-2 | TRBV6-1 | TRBD2 | NA | TGTGCCAGCAGTGAAGTCTCTAGCGGGAGGGCCTTAAGGGAGCTGTTTTTT | CASSEVSSGRALRELFF
TRBJ1-1 | TRBV5-1 | NA | NA | TGCGCCAGCCACTTCGACAGCCTGACCACTGAAGCTTTCTTT | CASHFDSLTTEAFF
TRBJ1-5 | TRBV19 | NA | NA | TGTGCCAGTAGTACCCACAGGGATCAGCCCCAGCATTTT | CASSTHRDQPQHF
TRBJ1-2 | TRBV19 | TRBD1 | NA | TGTGCCAGTTTCAACCGGGACAGTTTTTCCTATGGCTACACCTTC | CASFNRDSFSYGYTF
TRBJ2-3 | TRBV6-2/TRBV6-3 | TRBD2 | NA | TGTGCCAGCAGTTACTCAAACCGTGGACTAGCTGGTACGCAGTATTTT | CASSYSNRGLAGTQYF
TRBJ2-5 | TRBV7-6 | NA | NA | TGTGCCAGCAGCTTAGTACAGGGAGTAGGACGGGAGACCCAGTACTTC | CASSLVQGVGRETQYF
TRBJ2-1 | TRBV18 | TRBD1 | once | TGTGCCAGCTCACTCCTCTACAGGGGCTACAATGAGCAGTTCTTC | CASSLLYRGYNEQFF
TRBJ2-7 | TRBV7-9 | TRBD2 | NA | TGTGCCAGCAGCTTAAGCGGCGGGAGGTGGGACGAGCAGTACTTC | CASSLSGGRWDEQYF
TRBJ2-3 | TRBV30 | TRBD2 | few | TGTGCCTGGTCCAAACTAGCGGGAGGCCTAGATACGCAGTATTTT | CAWSKLAGGLDTQYF
TRBJ2-6 | TRBV30 | TRBD1 | NA | TGTGCCTCTACCCAGGGGGCATCCAGCCGCTCTGGGGCCAACGTCCTGACTTTC | CASTQGASSRSGANVLTF
TRBJ1-1 | TRBV7-2 | NA | NA | TGTGCCAGCAGCTATGGACAGAACACTGAAGCTTTCTTT | CASSYGQNTEAFF
TRBJ2-1 | TRBV10-3 | NA | few | TGTGCCATCAGTGAGCGGACTCCCAAGGGCCATGAGCAGTTCTTC | CAISERTPKGHEQFF
TRBJ2-7 | TRBV6-5 | NA | NA | TGTGCCAGCAGGAGAGGGTACGAGCAGTACTTC | CASRRGYEQYF
TRBJ2-1 | TRBV28 | TRBD2 | NA | TGTGCCAGCAGTTCCCCCTTCTTAGCGGGAAAAGACAATGAGCAGTTCTTC | CASSSPFLAGKDNEQFF
TRBJ1-1 | TRBV19 | NA | few | TGTGCCAGTAGTATAGGACAGCTGAACACTGAAGCTTTCTTT | CASSIGQLNTEAFF
TRBJ1-4 | TRBV3-1/TRBV3-2 | NA | NA | TGTGCCAGCAGCCAAGGGGACATGTCAACTAATGAAAAACTGTTTTTT | CASSQGDMSTNEKLFF
TRBJ2-1 | TRBV11-1 | TRBD1 | NA | TGTGCCAGCACCTCGGCCGGCCACAGGGGAAGAAATGAGCAGTTCTTC | CASTSAGHRGRNEQFF
TRBJ2-3 | TRBV5-8 | TRBD2 | NA | TGTGCCAGCAGCTTGGTGGCCGGGACTAGCGGGCCGAGGGATACGCAGTATTTT | CASSLVAGTSGPRDTQYF
TRBJ2-7 | TRBV5-6 | NA | NA | TGTGCCAGCAGCCGGGTCGACGAGCAGTACTTC | CASSRVDEQYF
TRBJ2-3 | TRBV6-6 | TRBD2 | NA | TGTGCCAGCAGTGGGACTAGCGGGCGCACAGATACGCAGTATTTT | CASSGTSGRTDTQYF
TRBJ2-1 | TRBV4-3 | TRBD2 | NA | TGCGCCAGCAGCCAGGAGGTTCCGGGACTATACCCTTACAATGAGCAGTTCTTC | CASSQEVPGLYPYNEQFF
TRBJ1-3 | TRBV6-1 | NA | NA | TGTGCCAGCAGTGAATCCGGCGGAACCTCTGGAAACACCATATATTTT | CASSESGGTSGNTIYF
TRBJ2-2 | TRBV29-1 | TRBD1 | once | TGCAGCGTTAACAGGGGGCAGAGCGGGGAGCTGTTTTTT | CSVNRGQSGELFF
TRBJ2-3 | TRBV7-2 | TRBD2 | few | TGTGCCAGCAGCCCTAGCGGGATAACATTATTTAGCACAGATACGCAGTATTTT | CASSPSGITLFSTDTQYF
TRBJ1-5 | TRBV6-2/TRBV6-3 | NA | NA | TGTGCCAGCAGTTACCGGACAGTTGGACGCAATCAGCCCCAGCATTTT | CASSYRTVGRNQPQHF
TRBJ1-1 | TRBV6-5 | NA | NA | TGTGCCAGCAGTTACGGCGGGGGTCAAAGAGCTTTCTTT | CASSYGGGQRAFF
TRBJ1-1 | TRBV30 | NA | NA | TGTGCCTGGGGAACAGGGAGGGCTGAAGCTTTCTTT | CAWGTGRAEAFF
TRBJ2-7 | TRBV2 | TRBD2 | NA | TGTGCCAGCAAACTAGCGGGCTACGAGCAGTACTTC | CASKLAGYEQYF
TRBJ1-5 | TRBV25-1 | NA | few | TGTGCCAGCAGCGGTCGCACTAGCAATCAGCCCCAGCATTTT | CASSGRTSNQPQHF
TRBJ2-3 | TRBV9 | TRBD1 | NA | TGTGCCAGCAGCTTCCGGACAGGGACGGGCACAGATACGCAGTATTTT | CASSFRTGTGTDTQYF
TRBJ1-2 | TRBV15 | NA | NA | TGTGCCACCAGCTCCGGACAGCTGTATGGCTACACCTTC | CATSSGQLYGYTF
TRBJ2-1 | TRBV12-3/TRBV12-4 | TRBD2 | few | TGTGCCAGCAGTTTCCGGGAGGGCCATGAGCAGTTCTTC | CASSFREGHEQFF
TRBJ1-5 | TRBV28 | NA | NA | TGTGCCAGCAGTCGGGGGGCGGACAATCAGCCCCAGCATTTT | CASSRGADNQPQHF
TRBJ2-3 | TRBV19 | TRBD2 | NA | TGTGCCAGTAGTCCAGCGGGGCGCCGGCAATCAGATACGCAGTATTTT | CASSPAGRRQSDTQYF
TRBJ2-7 | TRBV5-6 | TRBD2 | NA | TGTGCCAGCAGCCCGTCAGGCGGGAGAAAGGGGCACGAGCAGTACTTC | CASSPSGGRKGHEQYF
TRBJ1-3 | TRBV19 | TRBD1 | NA | TGTGCCAGTTCTCCGGGACAGGGGATCGGAAACACCATATATTTT | CASSPGQGIGNTIYF
TRBJ2-5 | TRBV7-9 | TRBD2 | once | TGTGCCAGCAGCTCAGGGACTAGCGGGAGGGAGACCCAGTACTTC | CASSSGTSGRETQYF
TRBJ2-2 | TRBV5-1 | NA | few | TGCGCCAGCAGCCCATACACCGGGGAGCTGTTTTTT | CASSPYTGELFF
TRBJ2-4 | TRBV30 | NA | NA | TGTGCCGGAGACAGGAACGTAGCCAAAAACATTCAGTACTTC | CAGDRNVAKNIQYF
TRBJ2-7 | TRBV3-1/TRBV3-2 | NA | NA | TGTGCCAGCAGCCAAGTGGCACAGGCCTCCTACGAGCAGTACTTC | CASSQVAQASYEQYF
TRBJ2-1 | TRBV14 | NA | NA | TGTGCCAGCAGCCACCTCGACTCGGCGTCCTACAATGAGCAGTTCTTC | CASSHLDSASYNEQFF
TRBJ1-1 | TRBV18 | NA | NA | TGTGCCAGCTCTTTTGCCCTAGGAGGGAGCACTGAAGCTTTCTTT | CASSFALGGSTEAFF
TRBJ2-7 | TRBV7-9 | NA | NA | TGTGCCAGCAGCTCACGGGGAGGCAAGTACTTC | CASSSRGGKYF
TRBJ1-2 | TRBV7-8 | TRBD1 | few | TGTGCCAGCAGCCCAATAGGACAGGGGGCGTATGGCTACACCTTC | CASSPIGQGAYGYTF
TRBJ2-3 | TRBV27 | NA | once | TGTGCCAGCAGTCAAGAACTGGACACGGCGAAACTTACAGATACGCAGTATTTT | CASSQELDTAKLTDTQYF
TRBJ2-1 | TRBV27 | TRBD1 | once | TGTGCCAGCAGTCCACAACAGGGGAACAATGAGCAGTTCTTC | CASSPQQGNNEQFF
TRBJ2-1 | TRBV25-1 | TRBD2 | few | TGTGCCAGCAGTGAATGGGCTAGCGGGAGGGGCTACAATGAGCAGTTCTTC | CASSEWASGRGYNEQFF
TRBJ2-2 | TRBV4-3 | TRBD2 | NA | TGCGCCAGCAGCCAAGTGCTAAGGACTAGCGGGACCGGGGAGCTGTTTTTT | CASSQVLRTSGTGELFF